Below, 15 T cell receptor beta chains from the same sample are listed, as sequenced in a study of CD8+CD57+ T cells in acquired aplastic anemia. Profiling that covered TCR beta VDJ and CDR3 relied on genomic DNA as its template. TCRdb re-derived calls from the reads in MiXCR, one entry per CDR3 protein. Of about 190,000 distinct CDR3 sequences in the sample, 50% to 55% were seen once. What was sequenced was sorted CD4+, CD8+, or CD8+CD57+ T cells (not recorded which) from PBMCs. These receptors originate from a human donor in good health, serving as a control.

This clonotype was found many times. The chain is built from TRBV28 and TRBJ1-1, with 7 bases fitting TRBD1. Germline lookup yields CDR1 MDHEN and CDR2 SYDVKM. There are 13 residues in the CDR3. J gave up 11 bases and V 6 bases, and 12 bases lay outside the gene matches. The chain's CDR3 is CASRQGVIRVAFF. The CDR3 DNA reads as TGTGCCAGCAGGCAGGGGGTCATAAGGGTGGCTTTCTTT. The whole variable domain, remainder taken from reference TRBV28 and TRBJ1-1, is DVKVTQSSRYLVKRTGEKVFLECVQDMDHENMFWYRQDPGLGLRLIYFSYDVKMKEKGDIPEGYSVSREKKERFSLILESASTNQTSMYLCASRQGVIRVAFFGQGTRLTVV.

This clonotype appeared a few times. The genes are TRBV9 and TRBJ2-6, with D perhaps matching TRBD1 (6 bases). This CDR3 region has 10 residues. From germline, CDR1 is SGDLS and CDR2 YYNGEE. Trimming cost V 4 bases and J 16 bases, with 9 bases left between them. CDR3 protein: CASSLQGLTF. In DNA form, the CDR3 reads TGTGCCAGCAGCTTACAGGGACTGACTTTC.

This clonotype was picked up many times. The chain couples TRBV7-2 to TRBJ2-7; D remains unclear. This CDR3 contains 16 residues. The germline gives CDR1 SGHTA, CDR2 FQGNSA. Trimming cost V 1 base and J 2 bases, with 15 bases left between them. CDR3 in amino acids: CASSLDVDRVTYEQYF. The CDR3 nucleotides are TGTGCCAGCAGCTTAGATGTGGACCGGGTTACCTACGAGCAGTACTTC.

The sample holds many counts of this clonotype. J is TRBJ2-7 and V is TRBV7-8; 10 bases are shared with TRBD1. The trim removed 4 bases at V and 9 bases at J, leaving 15 bases unmatched. This CDR3 region has 16 residues. Germline V gene lookup returns CDR1 SGHVS and CDR2 FQNEAQ. CDR3 in DNA: TGTGCCAGCAGCTCATCTAGTTTAGGTGGGACAGGGGTGCAGTACTTC. Translating gives CASSSSSLGGTGVQYF.

The rearrangement links TRBV10-3 to TRBJ2-7; possibly TRBD1 or TRBD2 for D (7 bases each). The V end was cut by 10 bases, the J end by 0 bases, with 19 bases between. CDR3 length: 15 residues. Germline V lookup: CDR1 ENHRY, CDR2 SYGVKD. The CDR3 bases are TGTGCCAGCACCAGGGGGGGCGAGTCCTCCTACGAGCAGTACTTC. Residues: CASTRGGESSYEQYF.

This clonotype was seen many times. The chain has TRBV19 and TRBJ2-5; weak D call: TRBD2 (7 bases). Trimming left V 5 bases short and J 5 bases short, with 18 bases between. Germline assignment: CDR1 LNHDA and CDR2 SQIVND (reference sequence). This CDR3 has 15 residues. The CDR3 protein is CASSYWGGGSETQYF. The CDR3 DNA follows: TGTGCCAGTAGTTACTGGGGGGGCGGGAGTGAGACCCAGTACTTC.

The chain uses TRBV20-1 and TRBJ1-5; no reliable D call. The CDR3 spans 13 residues. Germline lookup yields CDR1 DFQATT and CDR2 SNEGSKA (reference sequence). The V end lost 3 bases, the J end lost 9 bases, and 15 bases lay between the germline ends. The CDR3 DNA sequence: TGCAGTGCTAGGAGGCTGCGGAGATCGCCCCAGCATTTT. It is translated as CSARRLRRSPQHF.

The V gene is TRBV6-6, the J gene TRBJ1-1; D is unclear. Germline values: CDR1 MNHNY, CDR2 SVGAGI (reference sequence). CDR3 length: 12 amino acids. The V end lost 2 bases, the J end lost 8 bases, and 9 bases lay between the germline ends. The CDR3 loop is CASSYEGAEAFF. In DNA, the CDR3 is TGTGCCAGCAGTTACGAAGGTGCCGAAGCTTTCTTT.

This clonotype occurred many times. The chain employs TRBV7-2 and TRBJ2-5; 8 bases are a match to TRBD2. The CDR3 sequence is 16 residues long. Trimming at V came to 2 bases and at J to 1 base, leaving 6 bases not matched to a gene. Germline V gene sequence: CDR1 SGHTA, CDR2 FQGNSA. CDR3 protein: CASSLMRSGGQETQYF. CDR3 DNA: TGTGCCAGCAGCTTAATGCGAAGCGGGGGCCAAGAGACCCAGTACTTC.

The chain couples TRBV20-1 to TRBJ1-5; D is perhaps TRBD1 (6 bases). Germline loops: CDR1 DFQATT, CDR2 SNEGSKA (reference sequence). The CDR3 runs to 16 residues. The V and J ends lost 3 bases and 0 bases respectively, with 15 bases between them. CDR3 sequence reads: CSASSVGTNSNQPQHF. CDR3 bases: TGCAGTGCTAGTAGCGTGGGGACAAATAGCAATCAGCCCCAGCATTTT.

With regard to this clonotype: The missing conserved phenylalanine or tryptophan at the end of this CDR3 makes a read error likely. The CDR3 spells CGVGENYEQYL. CDR3 nucleotide sequence: TGCGGCGTTGGGGAGAACTACGAGCAGTACCTC. The chain recombines TRBV29-1 with TRBJ2-7, with D possibly being TRBD2 (5 bases). The CDR3 contains 11 residues. Germline assignment: CDR1 SQVTM and CDR2 ANQGSEA.

This clonotype was detected many times. The J gene is TRBJ1-2, the V gene TRBV20-1; TRBD1 matches 8 bases. V lost 2 bases, J lost 4 bases, and 9 bases stayed unmatched. The CDR3 extends over 15 amino acids. Per germline, CDR1 DFQATT and CDR2 SNEGSKA (reference sequence). The CDR3, as DNA: TGCAGTGCTAGAATTACGGACAGGGCGGCCTATGGCTACACCTTC. Its protein is CSARITDRAAYGYTF.

This clonotype was detected ten times or more. This sequence joins TRBV11-1 and TRBJ2-7; 9 nucleotides match TRBD2. The trim removed 6 bases at V and 4 bases at J, leaving 16 bases unmatched. The CDR3 runs to 17 residues. Germline loops: CDR1 SGHAT, CDR2 FQDESV (reference sequence). The CDR3 spells CASRPSAGLAGMYEQYF. The CDR3 DNA sequence: TGTGCCAGCAGACCTAGCGCCGGGCTAGCGGGGATGTACGAGCAGTACTTC.

CDR3: CASSIIGTNSPLHF. CDR3 sequence (DNA): TGTGCCAGTAGCATCATTGGAACTAATTCACCCCTCCACTTT. The V gene is TRBV19, the J gene TRBJ1-6; D remains unclear. Trimming took off 6 bases at V and 6 bases at J, with 12 bases between the two ends. Per the germline V gene, CDR1 is LNHDA and CDR2 is SQIVND (reference sequence). The CDR3 length is 14 residues.

This clonotype was seen ten or more times. The gene calls are TRBV15 and TRBJ1-2; TRBD1 might be the D (5 bases). Per the germline V gene, CDR1 is LNHNV and CDR2 is YYDKDF (reference sequence). This CDR3 region has 11 residues. V was trimmed by 3 bases and J by 8 bases, leaving 7 bases between them. CDR3 nucleotides: TGTGCCACCAGCAGGGGGGAAGGCTACACCTTC. Amino acids: CATSRGEGYTF. Complete variable domain (other parts from reference TRBV15 and TRBJ1-2): DAMVIQNPRYQVTQFGKPVTLSCSQTLNHNVMYWYQQKSSQAPKLLFHYYDKDFNNEADTPDNFQSRRPNTSFCFLDIRSPGLGDTAMYLCATSRGEGYTFGSGTRLTVV.